The 32 T cell receptor beta chains given below trace back to one sample, sequenced in a study of CD8 T cells in Susac syndrome. RNA in amounts of roughly 0.5 to 1 ug was reverse transcribed with random hexamers. TCRdb re-called the immunoSEQ multiplex PCR reads with MiXCR, one entry per CDR3 protein. Seen here are around 200,000 distinct CDR3 sequences, more than 85% observed once, and the top ten hold 0.082%. The sequenced sample consisted of CD4+ T cells from PBMCs. These receptors originate from a human donor with multiple sclerosis.

The V and J genes are TRBV5-1 and TRBJ2-5; D is uncertain. Germline V gives CDR1 SGHRS, CDR2 YFSETQ. V dropped 0 bases and J dropped 3 bases, with 6 bases sitting between them. The length of the CDR3 is 13 residues. This CDR3 is CASSLGPKETQYF. The CDR3 bases are TGCGCCAGCAGCTTGGGCCCGAAAGAGACCCAGTACTTC. The whole variable domain, filled in from reference TRBV5-1 and TRBJ2-5, reads KAGVTQTPRYLIKTRGQQVTLSCSPISGHRSVSWYQQTPGQGLQFLFEYFSETQRNKGNFPGRFSGRQFSNSRSEMNVSTLELGDSALYLCASSLGPKETQYFGPGTRLLVL.

The chain combines TRBV7-2 with TRBJ1-1, with 7 positions matching TRBD1. The CDR3 contains 13 residues. Germline V gene data show CDR1 as SGHTA and CDR2 as FQGNSA. V was pared by 4 bases and J by 6 bases, with 5 bases of the junction left unmatched. Here the CDR3 reads CASSSRQGAEAFF. The CDR3 bases are TGTGCCAGCAGCTCGAGACAGGGCGCTGAAGCTTTCTTT.

The CDR3 sequence is CASSQNRLEQFF. The CDR3 DNA is TGTGCCAGCAGCCAAAACAGGTTAGAGCAGTTCTTC. The rearrangement uses TRBV3-1 and TRBJ2-1; D is perhaps TRBD1 (5 bases). V lost 2 bases and J 10 bases, leaving 9 bases between the germline ends. CDR3 length equals 12 residues. Germline CDR1 is LGHDT and CDR2 is YNNKEL (reference sequence).

The chain has TRBV6-6 and TRBJ2-3; D perhaps matches TRBD2 (7 bases). CDR1 MNHNY and CDR2 SVGAGI come from the germline V gene (reference sequence). Trimming shortened V by 5 bases and J by 4 bases, and 19 bases separated the two germline ends. The CDR3 loop spans 16 amino acids. CDR3 loop: CASSPSRGGGADTQYF. For the CDR3, the DNA is TGTGCCAGCAGTCCCTCGAGGGGGGGCGGGGCAGATACGCAGTATTTT.

CDR3 sequence reads: CSVDRDRAGDTQYF. The CDR3 bases are TGCAGCGTTGACCGGGACAGGGCCGGAGATACGCAGTATTTT. The rearrangement links TRBV29-1 to TRBJ2-3; 9 bases align to TRBD1. There are 14 residues in the CDR3. V was clipped by 3 bases and J by 5 bases; unmatched bases: 6. Germline V gene data show CDR1 as SQVTM and CDR2 as ANQGSEA.

The CDR3 is CASSLDSSENYGYTF. The CDR3 DNA reads TGCGCCAGCAGCTTGGATAGTTCAGAGAACTATGGCTACACCTTC. V gene TRBV5-1 combines with J gene TRBJ1-2; no clear D gene. Germline V gene sequence: CDR1 SGHRS, CDR2 YFSETQ. Trimming pared 0 bases from V and 2 bases from J, leaving 11 bases between. The CDR3 length is 15 residues.

The rearrangement uses TRBV29-1 and TRBJ2-1, with D unclear. Germline V CDR1 and CDR2: SQVTM, ANQGSEA. Trimming pared 3 bases from V and 0 bases from J, leaving 12 bases between. CDR3 length: 15 residues. The CDR3 protein is CSVDQRSSSYNEQFF. DNA of the CDR3: TGCAGCGTTGATCAACGGAGCAGCTCCTACAATGAGCAGTTCTTC.

V gene TRBV13 combines with J gene TRBJ1-1; D call uncertain. The CDR3 sequence is 20 residues long. CDR1 and CDR2 (germline): PRHDT, FYEKMQ (reference sequence). Trimming removed 5 bases at V and 3 bases at J, with 31 bases between. CDR3: CASSLLPGFATHHADTEAFF. The CDR3 DNA follows: TGTGCCAGCAGCCTGCTACCTGGTTTCGCCACTCACCATGCGGACACTGAAGCTTTCTTT.

This chain uses TRBV5-1 with TRBJ1-1; 8 bases align to TRBD1. Germline-derived CDR1 and CDR2 are SGHRS and YFSETQ. Trimming at V came to 2 bases and at J to 7 bases, leaving 7 bases not matched to a gene. This CDR3 comprises 14 residues. Here the CDR3 DNA reads TGCGCCAGCAGCTTACCCGGACAGGGACGTGAAGCTTTCTTT. Protein product: CASSLPGQGREAFF.

This clonotype appeared once. The chain recombines TRBV20-1 with TRBJ2-5, with D possibly being TRBD1 (6 bases). This CDR3 has 15 amino acids. Germline assignment: CDR1 DFQATT and CDR2 SNEGSKA (reference sequence). V was cut by 3 bases and J by 4 bases, with 18 bases left in between. The CDR3 spells CSARAVDRLLETQYF. DNA for the CDR3: TGCAGTGCTAGGGCCGTAGACAGGCTTTTAGAGACCCAGTACTTC.

The CDR3: CASSAGTRDTQYF. CDR3 DNA: TGTGCCAGTAGTGCGGGGACCCGAGATACGCAGTATTTT. The gene calls are TRBV19 and TRBJ2-3; a weak D match, TRBD2 (6 bases). The CDR3 covers 13 residues. Trimming stripped 5 bases from V and 5 bases from J, with 11 bases between. The germline gives CDR1 LNHDA, CDR2 SQIVND (reference sequence).

Only one count was recorded for this clonotype. The rearrangement joins TRBV20-1 to TRBJ2-1, with 7 bases identical to TRBD1. CDR1 and CDR2 from the germline V gene are DFQATT and SNEGSKA (reference sequence). Germline trimming cut 3 bases from V and 7 bases from J; bases unmatched to any gene: 12. The CDR3 is 15 residues long. CDR3 protein: CSASPKTGVRNEQFF. The CDR3, as DNA: TGCAGTGCTAGCCCCAAAACAGGGGTGAGGAATGAGCAGTTCTTC.

The chain links TRBV29-1 to TRBJ1-4; 8 bases map to TRBD1. The CDR3 extends over 13 amino acids. J gave up 5 bases and V 6 bases, and 5 bases lay outside the gene matches. CDR1 and CDR2 (germline): SQVTM, ANQGSEA. The CDR3 DNA reads TGCAGCGTGATGACAGGGGACAATGAAAAACTGTTTTTT. Translated: CSVMTGDNEKLFF.

V and J are TRBV7-9 and TRBJ2-7; D is unclear. Germline CDR1 SEHNR, CDR2 FQNEAQ (reference sequence). With 5 bases removed from V and 5 bases from J, the gap between germline ends came to 10 bases. The CDR3 length is 12 residues. CDR3: CASSQDWDEQYF. The CDR3 nucleotides are TGTGCCAGCAGCCAAGACTGGGACGAGCAGTACTTC.

J is TRBJ2-1 and V is TRBV30; D is undetermined. In germline, CDR1 is GTSNPN, CDR2 SVGIG (reference sequence). V was shortened by 7 bases and J by 14 bases, with 15 bases between the two germline ends. The CDR3 contains 10 residues. CDR3 DNA sequence: TGTGCCTCCGGGCCTCTATCGGAGTTCTTC. Translation: CASGPLSEFF. Combining the CDR3 with reference TRBV30 and TRBJ2-1 gives the whole variable domain SQTIHQWPATLVQPVGSPLSLECTVEGTSNPNLYWYRQAAGRGLQLLFYSVGIGQISSEVPQNLSASRPQDRQFILSSKKLLLSDSGFYLCASGPLSEFFGPGTRLTVL.

The genes are TRBV7-9 and TRBJ2-1, with D possibly being TRBD1 (6 bases). CDR1 is SEHNR and CDR2 is FQNEAQ in the germline V gene (reference sequence). Trimming cost V 8 bases and J 4 bases, with 15 bases left between them. This CDR3 spans 14 amino acids. CDR3 protein: CASGGGSSYNEQFF. CDR3 DNA: TGTGCCAGCGGGGGCGGGTCCTCGTACAATGAGCAGTTCTTC.

The chain carries TRBV29-1 and TRBJ2-7; D gene unclear. The CDR3 is 12 amino acids. CDR1 SQVTM and CDR2 ANQGSEA come from the germline V gene. V lost 4 bases and J lost 3, with 10 bases in between. The CDR3 region has the DNA TGCAGCGTTGGGTTTGGGAACTACGAGCAGTACGTC. Translated, it gives CSVGFGNYEQYV.

This chain joins TRBV12-3 or TRBV12-4 and TRBJ1-2; 7 bases fit TRBD1. The CDR3 loop spans 13 amino acids. The ends lost 7 bases at V and 6 bases at J; junction bases unmatched: 8. The DNA for the CDR3 is TGTGCCAGCAAGCGACAGGGTAGGGATGGCTACACCTTC. It codes for CASKRQGRDGYTF.

The chain employs TRBV12-3 or TRBV12-4 and TRBJ1-5; TRBD1 is a possible D gene (5 bases). CDR3 length equals 15 residues. With 2 bases removed from V and 6 bases from J, the gap between germline ends came to 14 bases. The CDR3 bases are TGTGCCAGCAGTTTATCGGGTGGCAGGGTTCAGCCCCAGCATTTT. Its translation: CASSLSGGRVQPQHF.

The chain carries TRBV27 and TRBJ1-5; the D is unclear. Germline CDR1 reads MNHEY; CDR2 reads SMNVEV (reference sequence). V was shortened by 2 bases and J by 9 bases, with 14 bases between the two germline ends. The CDR3 contains 14 residues. DNA of the CDR3: TGTGCCAGCAGTTTAGCACCGAGTACGAGGCCCCAGCATTTT. It translates to CASSLAPSTRPQHF.

V is TRBV12-3 or TRBV12-4 and J is TRBJ2-6; weak D call: TRBD1 (6 bases). This CDR3 is built from 17 residues. The V end was cut by 5 bases, the J end by 0 bases, with 14 bases between. Here the CDR3 DNA reads TGTGCCAGCAGTCCCGCCGGGACATACTCTGGGGCCAACGTCCTGACTTTC. Encoded protein: CASSPAGTYSGANVLTF.

The rearrangement joins TRBV3-1 to TRBJ2-7, with 8 bases fitting TRBD2. CDR3 size: 13 residues. V lost 4 bases to trimming and J lost 5 bases; unmatched junction nucleotides: 4. Germline V gene data show CDR1 as LGHDT and CDR2 as YNNKEL (reference sequence). CDR3 protein: CASSRAGVHEQYF. The CDR3 bases are TGTGCCAGCAGCCGAGCGGGGGTGCACGAGCAGTACTTC.

This rearrangement joins TRBV12-3 or TRBV12-4 to TRBJ1-2; D remains unclear. The length of the CDR3 is 14 residues. The V and J ends lost 6 bases and 0 bases respectively, with 11 bases between them. The CDR3 DNA is TGTGCCAGCAGCAATACCGGCTCTAACTATGGCTACACCTTC. This encodes CASSNTGSNYGYTF.

The genes are TRBV30 and TRBJ1-1, with no clear D. CDR3 length equals 14 residues. Looked up from germline, CDR1 is GTSNPN and CDR2 is SVGIG (reference sequence). CDR3 loop: CAWWYLGRDTEAFF. Here the CDR3 DNA reads TGTGCTTGGTGGTACCTGGGGAGGGACACTGAAGCTTTCTTT.

V and J are TRBV30 and TRBJ2-3; 9 bases line up with TRBD2. The V gene end was trimmed by 0 bases and the J gene end by 5 bases; junction bases not matched to a gene: 6. The CDR3 covers 15 residues. Germline V gives CDR1 GTSNPN, CDR2 SVGIG (reference sequence). CDR3 nucleotides: TGTGCCTGGAGTGTACGGAGCGGGGGGAGAGATACGCAGTATTTT. Translated, it gives CAWSVRSGGRDTQYF.

The J gene is TRBJ2-7, the V gene TRBV20-1; 8 nucleotides align to TRBD2. In germline, CDR1 is DFQATT, CDR2 SNEGSKA (reference sequence). Germline trimming cut 6 bases from V and 4 bases from J; bases unmatched to any gene: 11. This CDR3 spans 14 amino acids. This CDR3 reads CSAASGGDRYEQYF. The CDR3 DNA reads TGCAGTGCCGCCTCCGGGGGGGATCGATACGAGCAGTACTTC.

The chain has TRBV12-3 or TRBV12-4 and TRBJ2-1; 7 bases fit TRBD2. V was pared by 5 bases and J by 7 bases, with 8 bases of the junction left unmatched. The CDR3 is made up of 14 amino acids. The CDR3 protein is CASSPGLRGNEQFF. CDR3 coding DNA: TGTGCCAGCAGTCCGGGACTAAGGGGAAATGAGCAGTTCTTC.

This chain connects TRBV3-1 to TRBJ2-7; D not resolved. Germline V CDR1 and CDR2: LGHDT, YNNKEL (reference sequence). V gave up 4 bases and J gave up 1 base, with 11 bases separating them. The CDR3 runs 14 residues. The CDR3 loop is CASSPTTHSYEQYV. Written as DNA, the CDR3 is TGTGCCAGCAGCCCCACGACACATTCCTACGAGCAGTACGTC.

In its sample, this clonotype was seen a few times. V usage is TRBV11-2 and J usage is TRBJ2-1; TRBD1 matches 9 bases. CDR1 and CDR2 from the germline V gene are SGHAT and FQNNGV. V shed 5 bases, J shed 4 bases, and the junction held 6 bases outside the gene matches. This CDR3 is built from 15 residues. In DNA, the CDR3 is TGTGCCAGCAGCGGGACAGGGATAAGTTACAATGAGCAGTTCTTC. Translating it yields CASSGTGISYNEQFF.

The J gene is TRBJ1-1, the V gene TRBV20-1; 9 nucleotides agree with TRBD1. Germline CDR1 and CDR2: DFQATT and SNEGSKA (reference sequence). Losses at the gene ends were 3 bases for V and 2 bases for J; bases not matched to a gene: 19. CDR3 length: 19 amino acids. CDR3 sequence (DNA): TGCAGTGCTAGGACACCTCCCGGGACAGGGCGTGGGATAAACACTGAAGCTTTCTTT. It codes for CSARTPPGTGRGINTEAFF.

The rearrangement joins TRBV5-4 to TRBJ2-3; 8 bases are a match to TRBD2. Germline CDR1 reads SGHNT; CDR2 reads YYREEE (reference sequence). The V gene end was trimmed by 5 bases and the J gene end by 0 bases; junction bases not matched to a gene: 5. The CDR3 has 15 residues. CDR3 in DNA: TGTGCCAGCAGGCCTACTAGCGGAAGCACAGATACGCAGTATTTT. The encoded protein is CASRPTSGSTDTQYF.

The chain is built from TRBV30 and TRBJ1-2; D unresolved. This CDR3 has 11 residues. With 4 bases removed from V and 4 bases from J, the gap between germline ends came to 7 bases. Germline V gene sequence: CDR1 GTSNPN, CDR2 SVGIG (reference sequence). DNA of the CDR3: TGTGCCTGGAATTTGGGCTATGGCTACACCTTC. Translating gives CAWNLGYGYTF.